The subject of this entry is one T cell receptor beta chain. Original methodology: It was from reference gene primer amplification that nucleated cell counts were estimated. Clones were sequenced by immunoSEQ multiplex PCR, and TCRdb holds only the in-frame ones, with some missing. D and trimming were read from the DNA, whereas the V and J calls and clone size are those reported in that table. The table lists more than 80,000 clones, about 71% of them singletons. This CDR3 contains 15 residues. Trimming cost V 4 bases and J 5 bases; bases outside gene matches: 8. In germline, CDR1 is SGHRS, CDR2 YFSETQ. The data derive from a study of blood T cell repertoires in COVID-19. Study overall: The samples span acute and convalescent COVID-19 from the United States, Italy and Spain. PBMCs, B-cell-depleted T cells, or T cells were the source of the cDNA or gDNA that made up the material.

The chain combines TRBV5-1 with TRBJ1-1; 10 bases map to TRBD1. The source of this sequence is a woman aged 60-75 years in a cohort sampled during active or convalescent COVID-19. Sequencing input: peripheral blood. The CDR3 bases are TGCGCCAGCAGCAATAGGGACAGGGGTAATACTGAAGCTTTCTTT. Its protein product is CASSNRDRGNTEAFF.